The present T cell receptor (beta chain) was sequenced within a study of cytomegalovirus exposure and HLA in healthy donors. The PCR contained 60 Vbeta and 13 Jbeta primers. Clones were read by immunoSEQ multiplex PCR, and TCRdb kept only the in-frame ones, dropping some. The table lists tens of thousands of clones, approximately 65% of them singletons, with 4.4% in the top ten. The ends lost 1 base at V and 3 bases at J; junction bases unmatched: 2. Germline CDR1 LGHNA, CDR2 YSLEER. This CDR3 contains 15 residues. This clone was detected only once. This TCR derives from a male donor in good health and CMV-seropositive. The chain has TRBV4-3 and TRBJ2-7; 11 nucleotides match TRBD1. What was sequenced was PBMCs. Written as DNA, the CDR3 is TGCGCCAGCAGCCAAGGGACAGGGGGCGGCTACGAGCAGTACTTC. This sequence encodes CASSQGTGGGYEQYF.